The present T cell receptor beta chain was sequenced within a study of response to subunit inactivated influenza vaccine. Via MiXCR, TCRdb re-called the RT-PCR reads, giving one row per CDR3 protein. The profile shows just over 300,000 distinct CDR3 sequences, 20% to 25% of them singletons. Sequenced here: PBMCs from blood, sampled about 20 months after vaccination. The clonotype was recovered from a man aged 50 to 75 who received an inactivated influenza vaccine.

The CDR3, as DNA: TGCGCCAGCAGCTCTCAGGGGGATTATGAAAAACTGTTTTTT. Translation: CASSSQGDYEKLFF. The gene calls are TRBV5-1 and TRBJ1-4, with TRBD1 matching 7 bases. J was trimmed by 6 bases and V by 3 bases; bases with no gene match: 5. In germline, CDR1 is SGHRS, CDR2 YFSETQ. This CDR3 contains 14 residues.